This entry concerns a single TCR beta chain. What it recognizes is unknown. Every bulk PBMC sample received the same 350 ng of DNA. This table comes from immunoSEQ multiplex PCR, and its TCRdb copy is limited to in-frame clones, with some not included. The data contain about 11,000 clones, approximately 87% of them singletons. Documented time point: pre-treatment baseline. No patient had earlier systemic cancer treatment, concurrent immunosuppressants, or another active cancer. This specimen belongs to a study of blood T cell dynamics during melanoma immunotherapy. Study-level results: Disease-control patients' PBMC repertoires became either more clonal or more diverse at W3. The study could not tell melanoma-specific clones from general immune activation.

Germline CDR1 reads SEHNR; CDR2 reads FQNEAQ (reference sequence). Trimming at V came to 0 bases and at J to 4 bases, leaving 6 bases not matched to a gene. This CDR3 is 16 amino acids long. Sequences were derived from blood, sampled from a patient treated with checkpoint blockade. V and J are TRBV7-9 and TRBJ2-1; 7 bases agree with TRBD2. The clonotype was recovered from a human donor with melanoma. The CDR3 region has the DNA TGTGCCAGCAGCTTAGCCCGGGGACTACTGTACAATGAGCAGTTCTTC. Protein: CASSLARGLLYNEQFF.